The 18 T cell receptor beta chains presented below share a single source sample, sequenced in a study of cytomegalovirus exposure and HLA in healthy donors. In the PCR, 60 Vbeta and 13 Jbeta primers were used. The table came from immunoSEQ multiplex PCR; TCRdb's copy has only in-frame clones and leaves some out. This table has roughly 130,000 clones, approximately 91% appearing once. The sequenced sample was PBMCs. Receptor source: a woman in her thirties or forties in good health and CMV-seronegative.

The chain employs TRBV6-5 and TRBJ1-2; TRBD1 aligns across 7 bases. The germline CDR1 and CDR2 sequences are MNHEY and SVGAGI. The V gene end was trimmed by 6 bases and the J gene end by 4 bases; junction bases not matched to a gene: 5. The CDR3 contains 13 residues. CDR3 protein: CASRVDRTYGYTF. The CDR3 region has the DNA TGTGCCAGCAGGGTGGACAGGACCTATGGCTACACCTTC.

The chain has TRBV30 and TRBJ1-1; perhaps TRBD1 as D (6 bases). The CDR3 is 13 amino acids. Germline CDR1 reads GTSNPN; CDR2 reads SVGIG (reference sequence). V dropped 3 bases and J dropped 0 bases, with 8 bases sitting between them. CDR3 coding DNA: TGTGCCTGGAGACGGACAGTGAACACTGAAGCTTTCTTT. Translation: CAWRRTVNTEAFF.

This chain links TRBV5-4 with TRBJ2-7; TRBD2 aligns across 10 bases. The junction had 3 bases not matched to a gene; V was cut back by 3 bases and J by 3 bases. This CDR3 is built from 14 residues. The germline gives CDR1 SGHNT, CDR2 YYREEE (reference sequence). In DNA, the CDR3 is TGTGCCAGCAGCTGGAGGACTAGCGGCTACGAGCAGTACTTC. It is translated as CASSWRTSGYEQYF.

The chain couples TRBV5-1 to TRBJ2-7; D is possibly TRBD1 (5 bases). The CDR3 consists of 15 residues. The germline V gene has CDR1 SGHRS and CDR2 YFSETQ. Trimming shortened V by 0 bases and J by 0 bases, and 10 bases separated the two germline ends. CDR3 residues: CASSLGAGISYEQYF. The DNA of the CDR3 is TGCGCCAGCAGCTTGGGCGCAGGGATCTCCTACGAGCAGTACTTC.

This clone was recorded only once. The CDR3 reads CASSLEGSSYNEQFF. The DNA of the CDR3 is TGTGCCAGCAGCTTGGAAGGGAGCTCCTACAATGAGCAGTTCTTC. The chain joins TRBV5-4 to TRBJ2-1, with D perhaps TRBD2 (5 bases). Germline V gene sequence: CDR1 SGHNT, CDR2 YYREEE (reference sequence). The germline V and J ends were trimmed by 0 bases and 0 bases, with 7 bases remaining between them. The CDR3 totals 15 residues.

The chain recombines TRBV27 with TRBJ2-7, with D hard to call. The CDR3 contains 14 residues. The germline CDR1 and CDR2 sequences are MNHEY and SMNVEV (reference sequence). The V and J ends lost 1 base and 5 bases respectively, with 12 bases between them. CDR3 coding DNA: TGTGCCAGCAGTTTATATCTTCGTCGGGACGAGCAGTACTTC. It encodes CASSLYLRRDEQYF.

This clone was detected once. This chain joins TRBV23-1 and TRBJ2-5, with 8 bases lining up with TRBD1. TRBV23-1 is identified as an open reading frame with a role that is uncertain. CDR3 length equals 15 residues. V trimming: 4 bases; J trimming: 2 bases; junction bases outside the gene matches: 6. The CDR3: CASSPGQGGQETQYF. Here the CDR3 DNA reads TGCGCCAGCAGTCCCGGACAGGGAGGACAAGAGACCCAGTACTTC.

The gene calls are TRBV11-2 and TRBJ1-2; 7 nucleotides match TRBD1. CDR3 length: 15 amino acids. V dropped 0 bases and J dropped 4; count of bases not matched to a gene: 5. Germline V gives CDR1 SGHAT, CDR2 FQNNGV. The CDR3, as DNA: TGTGCCAGCAGCTTAGACCTCACAGGGGTCTATGGCTACACCTTC. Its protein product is CASSLDLTGVYGYTF.

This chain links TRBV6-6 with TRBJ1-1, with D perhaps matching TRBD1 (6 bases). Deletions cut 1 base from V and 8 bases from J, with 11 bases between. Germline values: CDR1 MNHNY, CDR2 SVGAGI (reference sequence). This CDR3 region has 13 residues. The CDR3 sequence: CASSYFRGPEAFF. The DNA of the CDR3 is TGTGCCAGCAGTTACTTCAGGGGCCCCGAAGCTTTCTTT.

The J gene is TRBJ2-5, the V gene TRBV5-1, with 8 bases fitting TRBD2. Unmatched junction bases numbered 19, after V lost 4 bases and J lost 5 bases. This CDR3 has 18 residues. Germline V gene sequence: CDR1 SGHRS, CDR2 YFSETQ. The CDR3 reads CASSGWTARGEFQETQYF. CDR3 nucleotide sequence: TGCGCCAGCAGCGGATGGACCGCGCGGGGGGAGTTCCAGGAGACCCAGTACTTC.

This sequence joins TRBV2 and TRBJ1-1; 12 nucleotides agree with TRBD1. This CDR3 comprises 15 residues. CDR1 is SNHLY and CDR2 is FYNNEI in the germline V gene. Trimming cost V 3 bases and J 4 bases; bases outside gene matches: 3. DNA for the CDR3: TGTGCCAGCAGTGATGTGGGACAGGGGGCCACTGAAGCTTTCTTT. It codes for CASSDVGQGATEAFF.

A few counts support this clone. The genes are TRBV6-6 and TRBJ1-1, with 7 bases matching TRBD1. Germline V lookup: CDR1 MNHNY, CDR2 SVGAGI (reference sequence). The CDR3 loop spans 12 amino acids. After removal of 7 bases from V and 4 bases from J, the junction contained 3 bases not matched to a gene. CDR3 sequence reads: CASTSGGTEAFF. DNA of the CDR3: TGTGCCAGCACCTCAGGGGGCACTGAAGCTTTCTTT.

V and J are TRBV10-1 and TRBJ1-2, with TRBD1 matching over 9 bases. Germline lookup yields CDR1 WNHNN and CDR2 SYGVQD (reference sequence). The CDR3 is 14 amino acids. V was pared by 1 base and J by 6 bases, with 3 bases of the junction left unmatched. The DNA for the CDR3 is TGCGCCAGCAGTGAGTTACAGGGGGCGGATGGCTACACCTTC. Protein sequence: CASSELQGADGYTF.

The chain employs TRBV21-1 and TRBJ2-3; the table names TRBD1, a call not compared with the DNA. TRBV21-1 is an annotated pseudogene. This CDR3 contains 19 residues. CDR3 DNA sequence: TGTGTCAGCAGCAAAGAGAGGTTAGGGGACAGGGTGGTGGCAGATACGCAGTATTTT. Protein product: CVSSKERLGDRVVADTQYF.

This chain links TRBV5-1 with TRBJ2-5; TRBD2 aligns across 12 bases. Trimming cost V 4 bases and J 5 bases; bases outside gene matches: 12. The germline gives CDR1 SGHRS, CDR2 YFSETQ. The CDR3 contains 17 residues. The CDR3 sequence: CASSPSGLLAGGETQYF. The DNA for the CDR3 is TGCGCCAGCAGCCCTTCCGGGTTACTAGCGGGAGGCGAGACCCAGTACTTC.

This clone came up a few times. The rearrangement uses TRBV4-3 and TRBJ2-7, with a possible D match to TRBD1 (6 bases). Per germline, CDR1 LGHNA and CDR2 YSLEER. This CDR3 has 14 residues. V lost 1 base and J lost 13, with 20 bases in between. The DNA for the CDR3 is TGCGCCAGCAGCCAAGGCGTATACCGGGACACCCATTACTTC. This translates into CASSQGVYRDTHYF.

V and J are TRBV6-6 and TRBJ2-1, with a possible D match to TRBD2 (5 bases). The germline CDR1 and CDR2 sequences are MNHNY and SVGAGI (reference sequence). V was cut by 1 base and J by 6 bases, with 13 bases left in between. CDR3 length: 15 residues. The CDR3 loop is CASSYFVGISNEQFF. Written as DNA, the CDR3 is TGTGCCAGCAGTTACTTTGTCGGGATAAGCAATGAGCAGTTCTTC.

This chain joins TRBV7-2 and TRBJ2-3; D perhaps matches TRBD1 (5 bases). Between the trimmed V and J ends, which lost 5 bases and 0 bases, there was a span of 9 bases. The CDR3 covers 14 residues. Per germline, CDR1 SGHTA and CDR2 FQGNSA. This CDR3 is CASSLRASTDTQYF. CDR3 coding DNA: TGTGCCAGCAGCCTCAGGGCTAGCACAGATACGCAGTATTTT.